A selection of T cell receptor beta chains follows, all from one sample in a study of T cell changes during pregnancy in multiple sclerosis. Method: immunoSEQ multiplex PCR; TCRdb's copy keeps in-frame clones and lacks some. The sample records some 24,000 clones, roughly nine tenths being singletons. The specimen was CD8+ T cells from peripheral blood mononuclear cells, collected in the third trimester of pregnancy. The receptors derive from a female donor in good health, enrolled as a control in a pregnancy study. Both conserved end residues are part of each CDR3. Fields, in order: J gene, clone size, D gene, V gene, CDR3 protein, CDR3 DNA. D genes are given only for firm matches. Clone size is stated in some rows and not others, as once, few, many or a class when expanded.

j_gene: TRBJ1-1; abundance: NA; d_gene: NA; v_gene: TRBV6-1; CDR3aa: CASSPQGPGTEAFF; CDR3nt: TGTGCCAGCAGCCCACAGGGCCCGGGCACTGAAGCTTTCTTT
j_gene: TRBJ2-7; abundance: NA; d_gene: NA; v_gene: TRBV5-1; CDR3aa: CASSLSGQGPYEQYF; CDR3nt: TGCGCCAGCAGCTTGTCGGGACAAGGACCCTACGAGCAGTACTTC
j_gene: TRBJ2-3; abundance: NA; d_gene: TRBD2; v_gene: TRBV9; CDR3aa: CASSVESSGASTDTQYF; CDR3nt: TGTGCCAGCAGCGTCGAATCTAGCGGGGCTAGCACAGATACGCAGTATTTT
j_gene: TRBJ1-5; abundance: NA; d_gene: TRBD1; v_gene: TRBV28; CDR3aa: CASSFSKGQGTDQPQHF; CDR3nt: TGTGCCAGCAGTTTTTCAAAGGGACAGGGGACGGATCAGCCCCAGCATTTT
j_gene: TRBJ2-1; abundance: NA; d_gene: TRBD2; v_gene: TRBV9; CDR3aa: CASSLWTSGGPGNEQFF; CDR3nt: TGTGCCAGCAGCTTGTGGACTAGCGGGGGGCCGGGGAATGAGCAGTTCTTC
j_gene: TRBJ1-1; abundance: once; d_gene: TRBD1; v_gene: TRBV9; CDR3aa: CASDRGGGTEAFF; CDR3nt: TGTGCCAGCGACAGGGGCGGAGGCACTGAAGCTTTCTTT
j_gene: TRBJ1-2; abundance: NA; d_gene: NA; v_gene: TRBV2; CDR3aa: CASSEADNYGYTF; CDR3nt: TGTGCCAGCAGTGAGGCAGATAACTATGGCTACACCTTC
j_gene: TRBJ1-1; abundance: NA; d_gene: NA; v_gene: TRBV6-1; CDR3aa: CASSEEDSGGTEAFF; CDR3nt: TGTGCCAGCAGTGAGGAGGACAGTGGGGGAACTGAAGCTTTCTTT
j_gene: TRBJ2-7; abundance: once; d_gene: NA; v_gene: TRBV11-2; CDR3aa: CASSLEWAASYEQYF; CDR3nt: TGTGCCAGCAGCTTAGAGTGGGCAGCCAGCTACGAGCAGTACTTC
j_gene: TRBJ2-1; abundance: NA; d_gene: NA; v_gene: TRBV6-1; CDR3aa: CASSEALDYELYNEQFF; CDR3nt: TGTGCCAGCAGTGAAGCCCTGGACTATGAACTCTACAATGAGCAGTTCTTC
j_gene: TRBJ2-1; abundance: NA; d_gene: TRBD1; v_gene: TRBV29-1; CDR3aa: CSVTGPGGRNEQFF; CDR3nt: TGCAGCGTTACGGGGCCAGGGGGCCGCAATGAGCAGTTCTTC
j_gene: TRBJ2-1; abundance: NA; d_gene: TRBD2; v_gene: TRBV10-1; CDR3aa: CASSRGLEMDDEQFF; CDR3nt: TGCGCCAGCAGTCGGGGACTAGAGATGGACGATGAGCAGTTCTTC
j_gene: TRBJ1-1; abundance: NA; d_gene: NA; v_gene: TRBV28; CDR3aa: CASSLSGDTEAFF; CDR3nt: TGTGCCAGCAGTTTGTCAGGGGACACTGAAGCTTTCTTT
j_gene: TRBJ1-4; abundance: NA; d_gene: NA; v_gene: TRBV6-1; CDR3aa: CASSEGAATNEKLFF; CDR3nt: TGTGCCAGCAGTGAAGGGGCAGCAACTAATGAAAAACTGTTTTTT
j_gene: TRBJ2-1; abundance: NA; d_gene: NA; v_gene: TRBV9; CDR3aa: CASSPPRTIYNEQFF; CDR3nt: TGTGCCAGCAGCCCCCCCCGGACTATCTACAATGAGCAGTTCTTC
j_gene: TRBJ2-7; abundance: NA; d_gene: TRBD2; v_gene: TRBV30; CDR3aa: CAWSVRAGGTDEQYF; CDR3nt: TGTGCCTGGAGTGTACGAGCGGGGGGTACGGACGAGCAGTACTTC
j_gene: TRBJ2-1; abundance: NA; d_gene: TRBD2; v_gene: TRBV28; CDR3aa: CASSALGGGGLASRDEQFF; CDR3nt: TGTGCCAGCAGTGCTCTCGGGGGGGGTGGCCTAGCATCGCGGGATGAGCAGTTCTTC
j_gene: TRBJ2-7; abundance: NA; d_gene: TRBD1; v_gene: TRBV30; CDR3aa: CAWSRQGRPYEQYF; CDR3nt: TGTGCCTGGAGTAGACAGGGTAGGCCCTACGAGCAGTACTTC
j_gene: TRBJ1-2; abundance: NA; d_gene: TRBD1; v_gene: TRBV7-3; CDR3aa: CASSPQGTNYGYTF; CDR3nt: TGTGCCAGCAGCCCACAGGGGACTAACTATGGCTACACCTTC
j_gene: TRBJ2-1; abundance: once; d_gene: NA; v_gene: TRBV4-1; CDR3aa: CASSPPMALEQFF; CDR3nt: TGCGCCAGCAGCCCCCCAATGGCACTAGAGCAGTTCTTC
j_gene: TRBJ2-7; abundance: NA; d_gene: NA; v_gene: TRBV6-6; CDR3aa: CASSYELRVGEQYF; CDR3nt: TGTGCCAGCAGTTACGAGTTGCGGGTCGGGGAGCAGTACTTC
j_gene: TRBJ2-1; abundance: NA; d_gene: TRBD2; v_gene: TRBV4-1; CDR3aa: CASSPGGAVEQFF; CDR3nt: TGCGCCAGCAGTCCGGGGGGGGCCGTTGAGCAGTTCTTC
j_gene: TRBJ2-7; abundance: NA; d_gene: NA; v_gene: TRBV11-2; CDR3aa: CASSSLQGSYEQYF; CDR3nt: TGTGCCAGCAGCTCCCTTCAGGGCTCCTACGAGCAGTACTTC